This T cell receptor beta chain was obtained from a study of blood T cell repertoires in COVID-19. As for the study in general: Acute and convalescent COVID-19 samples came from the United States, Italy and Spain.

Germline V CDR1 and CDR2: LNHDA, SQIVND (reference sequence). This CDR3 region has 16 residues. V lost 2 bases and J 1 base, leaving 14 bases between the germline ends. The method was immunoSEQ multiplex PCR; TCRdb's version includes in-frame clones alone and lacks a portion of them. This repertoire shows a few hundred thousand clones, 88% found once; its top ten account for about 2.5%. The sequenced sample was PBMCs or T cells enriched from blood (not recorded which). The receptor was isolated from a woman aged 40 to 55 with acute COVID-19. V usage is TRBV19 and J usage is TRBJ1-1; no definite D call. Written as DNA, the CDR3 is TGTGCCAGTAGTATAATGAGGGCAGAAAAGAACACTGAAGCTTTCTTT. Translation gives CASSIMRAEKNTEAFF.